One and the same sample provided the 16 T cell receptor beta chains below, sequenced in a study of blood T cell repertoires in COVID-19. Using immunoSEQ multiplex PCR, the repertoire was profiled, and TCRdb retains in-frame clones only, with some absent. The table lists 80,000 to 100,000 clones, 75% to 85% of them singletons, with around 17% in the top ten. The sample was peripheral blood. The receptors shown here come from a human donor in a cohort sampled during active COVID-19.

The CDR3 region is CASSAGGSLNNEQFF. DNA for the CDR3: TGTGCCAGCAGTGCTGGCGGGAGCTTAAACAATGAGCAGTTCTTC. The chain joins TRBV25-1 to TRBJ2-1; 7 nucleotides match TRBD2. This CDR3 is built from 15 residues. CDR1 and CDR2 from the germline V gene are MGHDK and SYGVNS. The trim removed 4 bases at V and 5 bases at J, leaving 8 bases unmatched.

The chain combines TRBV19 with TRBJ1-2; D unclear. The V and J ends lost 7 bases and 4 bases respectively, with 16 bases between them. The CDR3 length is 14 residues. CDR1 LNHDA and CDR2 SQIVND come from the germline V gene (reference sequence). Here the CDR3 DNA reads TGTGCCAGTAACCGGGAAGGCGTTGGCTATGGCTACACCTTC. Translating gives CASNREGVGYGYTF.

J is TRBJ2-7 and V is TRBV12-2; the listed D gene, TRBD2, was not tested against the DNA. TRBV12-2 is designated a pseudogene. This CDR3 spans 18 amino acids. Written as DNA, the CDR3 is TGTGCAAGTCGCTCCGATGGGAGGGAGGCGGGGGAAGGCTACGAGCAGTACTTC. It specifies CASRSDGREAGEGYEQYF.

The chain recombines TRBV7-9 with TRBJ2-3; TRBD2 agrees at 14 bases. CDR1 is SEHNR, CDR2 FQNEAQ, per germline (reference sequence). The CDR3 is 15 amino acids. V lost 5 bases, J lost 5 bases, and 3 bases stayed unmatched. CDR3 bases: TGTGCCAGCAGCCCCGGACTAGCGGGAGGAGATACGCAGTATTTT. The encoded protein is CASSPGLAGGDTQYF. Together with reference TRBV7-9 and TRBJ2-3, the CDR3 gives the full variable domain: DTGVSQNPRHKITKRGQNVTFRCDPISEHNRLYWYRQTLGQGPEFLTYFQNEAQLEKSRLLSDRFSAERPKGSFSTLEIQRTEQGDSAMYLCASSPGLAGGDTQYFGPGTRLTVL.

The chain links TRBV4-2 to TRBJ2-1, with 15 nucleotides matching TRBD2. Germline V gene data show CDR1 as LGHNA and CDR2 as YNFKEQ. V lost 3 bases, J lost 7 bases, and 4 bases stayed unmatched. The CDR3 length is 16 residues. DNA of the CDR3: TGTGCCAGCAGCCAGCCCGGGACTAGCGGGAGGAATGAGCAGTTCTTC. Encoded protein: CASSQPGTSGRNEQFF.

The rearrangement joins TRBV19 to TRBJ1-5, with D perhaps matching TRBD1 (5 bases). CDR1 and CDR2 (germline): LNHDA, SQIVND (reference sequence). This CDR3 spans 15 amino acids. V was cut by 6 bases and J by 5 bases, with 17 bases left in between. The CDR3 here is CASRGADSFYQPQHF. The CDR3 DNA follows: TGTGCCAGTAGGGGTGCCGACAGTTTCTATCAGCCCCAGCATTTT.

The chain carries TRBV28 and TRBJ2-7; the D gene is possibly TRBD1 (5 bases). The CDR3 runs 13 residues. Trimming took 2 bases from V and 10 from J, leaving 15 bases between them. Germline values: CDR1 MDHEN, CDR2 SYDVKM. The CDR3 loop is CASSLRPGQGQYF. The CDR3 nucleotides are TGTGCCAGCAGTTTAAGACCGGGCCAGGGCCAGTACTTC.

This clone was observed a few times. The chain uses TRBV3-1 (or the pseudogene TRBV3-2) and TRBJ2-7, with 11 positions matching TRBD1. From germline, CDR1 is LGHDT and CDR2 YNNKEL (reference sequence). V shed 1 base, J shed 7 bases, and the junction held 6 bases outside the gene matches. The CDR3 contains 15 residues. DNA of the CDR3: TGTGCCAGCAGCCAAGGTCGGACAGGGGGCAGAGAGCAGTACTTC. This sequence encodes CASSQGRTGGREQYF.

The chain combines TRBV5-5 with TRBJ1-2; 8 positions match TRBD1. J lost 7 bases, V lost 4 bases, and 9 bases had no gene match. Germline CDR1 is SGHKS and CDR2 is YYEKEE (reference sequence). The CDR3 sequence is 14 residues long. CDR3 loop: CASSQGAEVGGYTF. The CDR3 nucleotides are TGTGCCAGCAGCCAGGGGGCGGAGGTCGGTGGCTACACCTTC.

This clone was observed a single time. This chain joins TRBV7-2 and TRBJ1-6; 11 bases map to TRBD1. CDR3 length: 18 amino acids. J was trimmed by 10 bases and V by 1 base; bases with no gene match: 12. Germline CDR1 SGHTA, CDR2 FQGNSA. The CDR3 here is CASSLGRDRGGGKSPLHF. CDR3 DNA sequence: TGTGCCAGCAGCTTAGGCCGGGACAGGGGGGGCGGGAAGTCACCCCTCCACTTT. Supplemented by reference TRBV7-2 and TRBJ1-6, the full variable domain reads GAGVSQSPSNKVTEKGKDVELRCDPISGHTALYWYRQSLGQGLEFLIYFQGNSAPDKSGLPSDRFSAERTGGSVSTLTIQRTQQEDSAVYLCASSLGRDRGGGKSPLHFGNGTRLTVT.

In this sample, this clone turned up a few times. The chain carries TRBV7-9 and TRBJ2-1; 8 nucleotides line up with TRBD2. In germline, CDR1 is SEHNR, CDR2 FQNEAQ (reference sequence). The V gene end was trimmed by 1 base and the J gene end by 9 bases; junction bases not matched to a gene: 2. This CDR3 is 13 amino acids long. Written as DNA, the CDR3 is TGTGCCAGCAGCTTAGATGCGGGAGGTGAGCAGTTCTTC. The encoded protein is CASSLDAGGEQFF. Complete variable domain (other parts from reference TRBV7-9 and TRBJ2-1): DTGVSQNPRHKITKRGQNVTFRCDPISEHNRLYWYRQTLGQGPEFLTYFQNEAQLEKSRLLSDRFSAERPKGSFSTLEIQRTEQGDSAMYLCASSLDAGGEQFFGPGTRLTVL.

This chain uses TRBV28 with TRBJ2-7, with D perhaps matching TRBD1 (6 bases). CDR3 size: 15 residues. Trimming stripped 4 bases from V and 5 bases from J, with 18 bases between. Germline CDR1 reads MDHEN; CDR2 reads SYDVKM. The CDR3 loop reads CASSSGRGNLHEQYF. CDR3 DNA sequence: TGTGCCAGCAGTTCTGGCAGGGGAAATTTGCACGAGCAGTACTTC.

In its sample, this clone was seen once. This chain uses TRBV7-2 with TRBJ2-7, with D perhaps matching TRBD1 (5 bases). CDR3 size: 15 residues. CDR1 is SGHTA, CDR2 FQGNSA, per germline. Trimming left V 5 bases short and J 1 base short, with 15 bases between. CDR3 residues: CASSPPQGQSYEQYF. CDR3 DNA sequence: TGTGCCAGCAGCCCCCCCCAGGGTCAGTCCTACGAGCAGTACTTC.

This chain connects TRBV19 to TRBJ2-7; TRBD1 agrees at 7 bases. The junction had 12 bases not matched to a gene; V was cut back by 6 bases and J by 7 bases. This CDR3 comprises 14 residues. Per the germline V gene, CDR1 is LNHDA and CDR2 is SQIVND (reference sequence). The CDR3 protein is CASSTPGTAREQYF. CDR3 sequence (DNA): TGTGCCAGTAGCACCCCAGGGACAGCGAGGGAGCAGTACTTC. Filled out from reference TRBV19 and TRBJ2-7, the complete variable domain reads DGGITQSPKYLFRKEGQNVTLSCEQNLNHDAMYWYRQDPGQGLRLIYYSQIVNDFQKGDIAEGYSVSREKKESFPLTVTSAQKNPTAFYLCASSTPGTAREQYFGPGTRLTVT.

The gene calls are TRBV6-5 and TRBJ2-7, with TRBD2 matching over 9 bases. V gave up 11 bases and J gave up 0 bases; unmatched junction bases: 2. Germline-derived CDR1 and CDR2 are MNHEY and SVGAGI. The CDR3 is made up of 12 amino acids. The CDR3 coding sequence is TGTGCCTTAGCGGGAGCCTCCTACGAGCAGTACTTC. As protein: CALAGASYEQYF.

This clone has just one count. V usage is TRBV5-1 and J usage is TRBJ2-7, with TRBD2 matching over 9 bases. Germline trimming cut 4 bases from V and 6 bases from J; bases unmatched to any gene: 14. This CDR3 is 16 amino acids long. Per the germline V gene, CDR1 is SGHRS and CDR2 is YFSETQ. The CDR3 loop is CASSLGLARMDSEQYF. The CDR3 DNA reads TGCGCCAGCAGCCTAGGACTAGCGCGCATGGACTCCGAGCAGTACTTC.